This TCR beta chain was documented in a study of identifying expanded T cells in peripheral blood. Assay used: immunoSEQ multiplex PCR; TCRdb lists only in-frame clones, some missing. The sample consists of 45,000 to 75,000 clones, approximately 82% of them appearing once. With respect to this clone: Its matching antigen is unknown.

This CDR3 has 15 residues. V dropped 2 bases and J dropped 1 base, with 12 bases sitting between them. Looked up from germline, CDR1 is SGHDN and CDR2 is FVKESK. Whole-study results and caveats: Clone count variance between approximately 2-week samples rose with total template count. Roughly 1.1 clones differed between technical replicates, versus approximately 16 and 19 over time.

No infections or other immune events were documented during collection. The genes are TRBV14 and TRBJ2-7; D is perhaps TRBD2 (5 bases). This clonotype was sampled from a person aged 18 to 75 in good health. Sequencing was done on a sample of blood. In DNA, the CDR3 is TGTGCCAGCAGCCAAATTACTACGGGGTCCTACGAGCAGTACTTC. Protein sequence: CASSQITTGSYEQYF.